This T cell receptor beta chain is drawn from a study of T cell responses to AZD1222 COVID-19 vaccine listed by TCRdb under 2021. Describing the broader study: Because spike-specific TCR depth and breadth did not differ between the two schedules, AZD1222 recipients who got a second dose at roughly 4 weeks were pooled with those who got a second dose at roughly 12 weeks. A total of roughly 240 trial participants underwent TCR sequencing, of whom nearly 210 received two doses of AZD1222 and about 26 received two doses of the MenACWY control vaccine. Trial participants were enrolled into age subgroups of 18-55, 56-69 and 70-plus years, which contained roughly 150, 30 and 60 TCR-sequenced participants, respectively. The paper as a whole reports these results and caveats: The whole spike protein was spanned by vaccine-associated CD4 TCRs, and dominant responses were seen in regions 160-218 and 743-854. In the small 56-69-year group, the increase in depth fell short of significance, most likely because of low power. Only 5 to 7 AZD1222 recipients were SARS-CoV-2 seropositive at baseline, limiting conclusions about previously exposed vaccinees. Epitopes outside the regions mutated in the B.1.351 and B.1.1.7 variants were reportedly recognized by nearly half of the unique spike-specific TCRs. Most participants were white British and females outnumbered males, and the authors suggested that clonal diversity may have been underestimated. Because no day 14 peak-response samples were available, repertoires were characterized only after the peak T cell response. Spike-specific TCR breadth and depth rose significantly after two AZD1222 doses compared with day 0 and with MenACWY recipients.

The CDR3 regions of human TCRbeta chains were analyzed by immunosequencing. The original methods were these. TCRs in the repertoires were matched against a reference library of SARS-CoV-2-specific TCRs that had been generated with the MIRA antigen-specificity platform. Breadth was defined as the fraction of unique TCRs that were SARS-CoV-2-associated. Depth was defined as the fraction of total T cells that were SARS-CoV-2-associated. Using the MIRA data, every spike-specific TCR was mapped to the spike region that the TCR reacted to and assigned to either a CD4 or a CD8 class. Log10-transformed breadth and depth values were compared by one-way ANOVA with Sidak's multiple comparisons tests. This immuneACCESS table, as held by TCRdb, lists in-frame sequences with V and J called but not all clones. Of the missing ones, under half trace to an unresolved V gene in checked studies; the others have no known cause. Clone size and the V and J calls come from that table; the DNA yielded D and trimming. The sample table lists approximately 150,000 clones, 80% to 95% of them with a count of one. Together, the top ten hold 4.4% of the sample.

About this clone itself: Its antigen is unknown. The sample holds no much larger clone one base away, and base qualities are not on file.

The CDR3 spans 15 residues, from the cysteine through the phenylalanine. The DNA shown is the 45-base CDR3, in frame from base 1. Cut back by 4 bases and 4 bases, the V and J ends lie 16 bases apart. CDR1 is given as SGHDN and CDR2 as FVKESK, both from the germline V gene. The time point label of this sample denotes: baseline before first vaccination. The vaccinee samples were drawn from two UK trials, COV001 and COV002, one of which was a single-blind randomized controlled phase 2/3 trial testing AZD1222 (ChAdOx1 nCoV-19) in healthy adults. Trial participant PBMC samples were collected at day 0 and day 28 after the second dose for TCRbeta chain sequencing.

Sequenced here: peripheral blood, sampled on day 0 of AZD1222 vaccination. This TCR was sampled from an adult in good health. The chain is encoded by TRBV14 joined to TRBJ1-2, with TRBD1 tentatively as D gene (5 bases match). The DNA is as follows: TGTGCCAGCAGCCCGCCGCGGACAACTTCCTATGGCTACACCTTC. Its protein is CASSPPRTTSYGYTF.